These 20 T cell receptor beta chains were sequenced from one sample in a study of blood T cell repertoires in COVID-19. Clones were sequenced by immunoSEQ multiplex PCR, and TCRdb holds only the in-frame ones, with some missing. The sample includes more than 300,000 clones, about nine tenths of them seen just once. The sample was peripheral blood. The receptors were gathered from a woman between 25 and 40 years old with COVID-19, enrolled during active disease.

CDR3 loop: CASSVGLAPLNTEAFF. In DNA, the CDR3 is TGTGCCAGCAGCGTAGGGCTAGCGCCATTGAACACTGAAGCTTTCTTT. The chain is built from TRBV9 and TRBJ1-1, with D unresolved. The V and J ends lost 0 bases and 0 bases respectively, with 12 bases between them. Per the germline V gene, CDR1 is SGDLS and CDR2 is YYNGEE. This CDR3 region has 16 residues.

This chain connects TRBV18 to TRBJ2-1; 9 positions agree with TRBD1. CDR1 is KGHSH and CDR2 is LQKENI in the germline V gene. The CDR3 consists of 15 residues. With 3 bases clipped from V and 8 bases from J, the junction kept 8 bases outside the gene matches. CDR3 bases: TGTGCCAGCTCACCTTCCATGACAGGGGGGTATGAGCAGTTCTTC. This translates into CASSPSMTGGYEQFF. Variable domain in full (rest from reference TRBV18 and TRBJ2-1): NAGVMQNPRHLVRRRGQEARLRCSPMKGHSHVYWYRQLPEEGLKFMVYLQKENIIDESGMPKERFSAEFPKEGPSILRIQQVVRGDSAAYFCASSPSMTGGYEQFFGPGTRLTVL.

The sample holds a few counts of this clone. V is TRBV12-3 or TRBV12-4 and J is TRBJ1-1; D may be TRBD1 (6 bases). V lost 6 bases to trimming and J lost 7 bases, with 12 bases between them. CDR3 length: 12 residues. The CDR3 DNA reads as TGTGCCAGCAGCTCCGGACAGTATGAAGCTTTCTTT. This translates into CASSSGQYEAFF.

The rearrangement joins TRBV10-1 to TRBJ1-2, with D tentatively TRBD1 (5 bases). V lost 3 bases to trimming and J lost 6 bases, with 8 bases between them. CDR3 length: 12 residues. CDR1 is WNHNN and CDR2 is SYGVQD in the germline V gene (reference sequence). CDR3 residues: CASSEGRDGYTF. Written as DNA, the CDR3 is TGCGCCAGCAGTGAAGGCAGGGATGGCTACACCTTC.

This sequence joins TRBV18 and TRBJ2-3, with 8 bases fitting TRBD2. Per the germline V gene, CDR1 is KGHSH and CDR2 is LQKENI. The J segment lost 2 bases and the V segment lost 5 bases, leaving 3 bases of the junction unmatched. The length of the CDR3 is 14 residues. CDR3 sequence reads: CASSTGGNTDTQYF. The DNA for the CDR3 is TGTGCCAGCTCAACGGGGGGGAACACAGATACGCAGTATTTT. Filled out from reference TRBV18 and TRBJ2-3, the complete variable domain reads NAGVMQNPRHLVRRRGQEARLRCSPMKGHSHVYWYRQLPEEGLKFMVYLQKENIIDESGMPKERFSAEFPKEGPSILRIQQVVRGDSAAYFCASSTGGNTDTQYFGPGTRLTVL.

The chain is built from TRBV13 and TRBJ2-5, with D possibly matching TRBD1 (6 bases). V was clipped by 0 bases and J by 2 bases, with 13 bases between them. Germline V gene lookup returns CDR1 PRHDT and CDR2 FYEKMQ (reference sequence). The CDR3 consists of 16 residues. CDR3 nucleotide sequence: TGTGCCAGCAGCTTAGGCCAGGGGTCCCCACAAGAGACCCAGTACTTC. This encodes CASSLGQGSPQETQYF.

This clone was observed a single time. The chain links TRBV27 to TRBJ2-3; 8 bases are shared with TRBD1. Losses at the gene ends were 5 bases for V and 7 bases for J; bases not matched to a gene: 8. The V gene's germline CDR1 is MNHEY and CDR2 SMNVEV (reference sequence). The CDR3 length is 14 residues. The CDR3 loop reads CASSPTTGGNTQYF. Here the CDR3 DNA reads TGTGCCAGCAGTCCCACTACAGGGGGGAATACGCAGTATTTT.

The chain has TRBV5-1 and TRBJ1-1; D may be TRBD1 (5 bases). Trimming left V 0 bases short and J 2 bases short, with 8 bases between. Germline CDR1 and CDR2: SGHRS and YFSETQ. CDR3 size: 14 residues. The CDR3 nucleotides are TGCGCCAGCAGCTTGGGACAGCCAAACACTGAAGCTTTCTTT. It is translated as CASSLGQPNTEAFF. Complete variable domain (other parts from reference TRBV5-1 and TRBJ1-1): KAGVTQTPRYLIKTRGQQVTLSCSPISGHRSVSWYQQTPGQGLQFLFEYFSETQRNKGNFPGRFSGRQFSNSRSEMNVSTLELGDSALYLCASSLGQPNTEAFFGQGTRLTVV.

This chain uses TRBV5-4 with TRBJ2-5; possibly TRBD1 for D (5 bases). From germline, CDR1 is SGHNT and CDR2 YYREEE (reference sequence). CDR3 size: 14 residues. V was shortened by 4 bases and J by 1 base, with 11 bases between the two germline ends. The CDR3 DNA is TGTGCCAGCAGCGTCATTGGGGCCCAAGAGACCCAGTACTTC. Amino acid sequence: CASSVIGAQETQYF.

The chain is built from TRBV5-6 and TRBJ2-2, with D unclear. Per the germline V gene, CDR1 is SGHDT and CDR2 is YYEEEE. The CDR3 is made up of 13 amino acids. V was clipped by 0 bases and J by 6 bases, with 6 bases between them. The CDR3 sequence: CASSLAGPGELFF. The CDR3 DNA is TGTGCCAGCAGCTTGGCTGGGCCCGGGGAGCTGTTTTTT.

V is TRBV7-9 and J is TRBJ1-2; 10 nucleotides match TRBD1. Per the germline V gene, CDR1 is SEHNR and CDR2 is FQNEAQ (reference sequence). CDR3 length: 16 amino acids. The junction had 11 bases not matched to a gene; V was cut back by 5 bases and J by 5 bases. The DNA for the CDR3 is TGTGCCAGCAGCCAGGGGGCCGGGACAGGGGAATATGGCTACACCTTC. This translates into CASSQGAGTGEYGYTF.

The rearrangement joins TRBV5-8 to TRBJ1-2; 8 bases fit TRBD1. CDR3 size: 16 residues. V shed 4 bases, J shed 4 bases, and the junction held 12 bases outside the gene matches. CDR1 is SGHTS and CDR2 is YDEGEE in the germline V gene. The CDR3 sequence is CASSPTGVPPSYGYTF. The CDR3 nucleotides read TGTGCCAGCAGCCCGACAGGGGTGCCACCGTCCTATGGCTACACCTTC. Based on the CDR3 plus reference TRBV5-8 and TRBJ1-2, the full variable domain is EAGVTQSPTHLIKTRGQQATLRCSPISGHTSVYWYQQALGLGLQFLLWYDEGEERNRGNFPPRFSGRQFPNYSSELNVNALELEDSALYLCASSPTGVPPSYGYTFGSGTRLTVV.

The V call is TRBV20-1, the J call TRBJ1-4; D may be TRBD1 (5 bases). Trimming pared 3 bases from V and 0 bases from J, leaving 14 bases between. Germline V gives CDR1 DFQATT, CDR2 SNEGSKA (reference sequence). The CDR3 length is 16 residues. The CDR3 spells CSASTRGGPTNEKLFF. The CDR3 DNA reads TGCAGTGCTAGTACGAGGGGAGGCCCAACTAATGAAAAACTGTTTTTT.

This CDR3 reads CASTPGVVPGEKLFF. The CDR3, as DNA: TGCGCCAGCACCCCAGGGGTAGTACCGGGTGAAAAACTGTTTTTT. The V call is TRBV4-1, the J call TRBJ1-4; a weak D match, TRBD1 (6 bases). Germline CDR1 MGHRA, CDR2 YSYEKL. V lost 7 bases to trimming and J lost 7 bases, with 19 bases between them. This CDR3 has 15 residues.

The chain recombines TRBV5-4 with TRBJ2-3, with a possible D match to TRBD2 (5 bases). The V and J ends lost 2 bases and 0 bases respectively, with 10 bases between them. The CDR3 is made up of 15 amino acids. Germline V gene data show CDR1 as SGHNT and CDR2 as YYREEE (reference sequence). The CDR3 DNA is TGTGCCAGCAGCTTTCGGGGTTCAAGCACAGATACGCAGTATTTT. Encoded protein: CASSFRGSSTDTQYF.

The chain combines TRBV28 with TRBJ2-2; no firm D call. Germline V gene sequence: CDR1 MDHEN, CDR2 SYDVKM. Trimming shortened V by 7 bases and J by 6 bases, and 9 bases separated the two germline ends. This CDR3 contains 12 residues. This chain's CDR3 is CASNYPAGELFF. The DNA for the CDR3 is TGTGCCAGCAACTACCCTGCCGGGGAGCTGTTTTTT.

V and J are TRBV30 and TRBJ1-4; D unresolved. Deletions cut 1 base from V and 0 bases from J, with 6 bases between. Germline loops: CDR1 GTSNPN, CDR2 SVGIG (reference sequence). There are 14 residues in the CDR3. CDR3 DNA sequence: TGTGCCTGGAGTGCCTTTGCAACTAATGAAAAACTGTTTTTT. Amino acids: CAWSAFATNEKLFF.

This clone showed up just once. The V gene is TRBV9, the J gene TRBJ1-1, with D unresolved. Trimming took 3 bases from V and 3 from J, leaving 12 bases between them. This CDR3 is 14 amino acids long. Germline lookup yields CDR1 SGDLS and CDR2 YYNGEE. This CDR3 is CASSESPRDTEAFF. DNA of the CDR3: TGTGCCAGCAGCGAGTCCCCGCGGGACACTGAAGCTTTCTTT.

The chain has TRBV6-6 and TRBJ1-1, with a tentative D call TRBD1 (5 bases). CDR1 and CDR2 from the germline V gene are MNHNY and SVGAGI (reference sequence). The CDR3 spans 13 residues. The V and J ends lost 1 base and 7 bases respectively, with 10 bases between them. CDR3 residues: CASSYWGGSEAFF. In DNA, the CDR3 is TGTGCCAGCAGTTACTGGGGCGGGAGTGAAGCTTTCTTT.

The chain is built from TRBV7-2 and TRBJ2-2; the D gene is possibly TRBD2 (6 bases). V lost 2 bases, J lost 6 bases, and 13 bases lay in between. Per the germline V gene, CDR1 is SGHTA and CDR2 is FQGNSA. The CDR3 is 15 amino acids. The CDR3 nucleotides are TGTGCCAGCAGCTTATGGGAGGAGTTGGCCGGGGAGCTGTTTTTT. It codes for CASSLWEELAGELFF. Using reference TRBV7-2 and TRBJ2-2 for the parts outside the CDR3, the full variable domain is GAGVSQSPSNKVTEKGKDVELRCDPISGHTALYWYRQSLGQGLEFLIYFQGNSAPDKSGLPSDRFSAERTGGSVSTLTIQRTQQEDSAVYLCASSLWEELAGELFFGEGSRLTVL.